This T cell receptor (beta chain) was captured in a study of T cell responses to AZD1222 COVID-19 vaccine. Study-level results: A rise in Spike-specific TCR breadth and depth followed two AZD1222 doses.

J was trimmed by 2 bases and V by 9 bases; bases with no gene match: 1. The V gene's germline CDR1 is KGHDR and CDR2 SFDVKD. The CDR3 covers 14 residues. To note about this clone: What it binds is not known.

TCRdb keeps only in-frame clones here, not all; method: immunoSEQ multiplex PCR. This sample has around 140,000 clones, with roughly 86% found just once. Pooling covered second doses at about 4 or about 12 weeks. The sample consisted of peripheral blood, taken 28 days after the second AZD1222 dose. The sequence was obtained from an adult who received the AZD1222 COVID-19 vaccine. The chain joins TRBV24-1 to TRBJ1-5; 12 bases are shared with TRBD1. The DNA of the CDR3 is TGTGCCACCGGGACAGGGGGCGGCAATCAGCCCCAGCATTTT. It specifies CATGTGGGNQPQHF.